The sequence of this T cell receptor (beta chain) was determined in a study of shared clonotypes between healthy human individuals. Study-level points and caveats: Sampling included only blood; tissue repertoires likely differ.

The CDR3 consists of 11 residues. In germline, CDR1 is DFQATT, CDR2 SNEGSKA (reference sequence). V shed 7 bases and J shed 5 bases, with 11 bases lying between them. This clone was found a few times. Its matching antigen is unknown. The data were produced by immunoSEQ multiplex PCR, yet TCRdb's version contains in-frame clones alone and is incomplete. There are about 1 million clones in the sample; approximately 80% occur only once, and 0.5% to 0.6% lies in the top ten. Sequenced: memory CD4+ T cells from PBMCs. The sample's subset: CD45RA-negative fraction. This sequence joins TRBV20-1 and TRBJ2-5; no firm D call. This TCR came from a man aged 18 to 30 in good health. Some clones in this sample may be carry-over from other donors' samples. For the CDR3, the DNA is TGCAGTGGCCCCCGGTATGAGACCCAGTACTTC. It yields the protein CSGPRYETQYF.